Included here is one T cell receptor beta chain sequence, with context. The authors reverse transcribed about 0.5 to 1 ug RNA with random hexamers. The immunoSEQ assay covered 54 Vbeta and 13 Jbeta segments for CDR3. TCRdb re-called the immunoSEQ multiplex PCR reads through MiXCR, storing one row per CDR3 protein. The data show 200,000 to 250,000 distinct CDR3 sequences, more than 85% seen once. In blood CD8+ and CD4+ T cells, TCR beta underwent sequencing. The multiple sclerosis controls, all treatment-naive patients, had relapsing-remitting disease that was stable or active. This entry comes from a study of CD8 T cells in Susac syndrome. V was pared by 2 bases and J by 6 bases, with 13 bases between. The CDR3 has 14 residues. Germline V gives CDR1 LGHDT, CDR2 YNNKEL (reference sequence).

Input material: CD4+ T cells from PBMCs. The source of this sequence is a human donor with multiple sclerosis. The chain carries TRBV3-1 and TRBJ1-1; weak D call: TRBD1 (5 bases). The CDR3 DNA follows: TGTGCCAGCAGCCAAAGGCTTGGGGCGGCTGAAGCTTTCTTT. It is translated as CASSQRLGAAEAFF.